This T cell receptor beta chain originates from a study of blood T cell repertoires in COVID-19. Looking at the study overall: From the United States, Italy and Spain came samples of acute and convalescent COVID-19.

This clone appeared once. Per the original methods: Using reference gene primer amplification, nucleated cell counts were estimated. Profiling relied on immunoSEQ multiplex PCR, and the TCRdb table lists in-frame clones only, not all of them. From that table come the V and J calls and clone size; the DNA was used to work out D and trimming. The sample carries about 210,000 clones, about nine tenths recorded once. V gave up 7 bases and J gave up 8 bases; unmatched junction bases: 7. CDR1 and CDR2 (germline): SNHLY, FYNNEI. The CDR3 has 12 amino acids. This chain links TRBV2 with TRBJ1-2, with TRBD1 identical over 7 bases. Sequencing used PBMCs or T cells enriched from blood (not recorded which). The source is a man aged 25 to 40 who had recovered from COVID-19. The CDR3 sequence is CASTSGGPGYTF. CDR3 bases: TGTGCCAGCACCTCAGGGGGACCGGGCTACACCTTC.